This entry concerns a single T cell receptor (beta chain). What it binds is not known. This specimen belongs to a study of early stage breast cancer tumors. Across the whole study: About 80% of the 16 invasive tumors were ER+, PR+ and HER2-. Among around 12 ER+/PR+/HER2- tumors, eight were ductal, four lobular. Each sample averaged approximately 9.6-fold read coverage.

This table comes from immunoSEQ multiplex PCR, and its TCRdb copy is limited to in-frame clones, with some not included. The table has nearly 25,000 clones, roughly 67% seen once. Points from the study as a whole: Commonly generated sequences made up most enriched TCRB sequences shared between patients.

The CDR3 length is 15 residues. The V gene's germline CDR1 is SGHTA and CDR2 FQGTGA. Germline trimming cut 1 base from V and 10 bases from J; bases unmatched to any gene: 8. The chain combines TRBV7-3 with TRBJ2-1; 9 bases agree with TRBD2. The TCR was taken from a person aged 55 to 69 with breast cancer. Sequenced sample: breast tumor tissue. CDR3 sequence (DNA): TGTGCCAGCAGCTTAAATAGCGGGAGTCTAGGGGAGCAGTTCTTC. Protein product: CASSLNSGSLGEQFF.